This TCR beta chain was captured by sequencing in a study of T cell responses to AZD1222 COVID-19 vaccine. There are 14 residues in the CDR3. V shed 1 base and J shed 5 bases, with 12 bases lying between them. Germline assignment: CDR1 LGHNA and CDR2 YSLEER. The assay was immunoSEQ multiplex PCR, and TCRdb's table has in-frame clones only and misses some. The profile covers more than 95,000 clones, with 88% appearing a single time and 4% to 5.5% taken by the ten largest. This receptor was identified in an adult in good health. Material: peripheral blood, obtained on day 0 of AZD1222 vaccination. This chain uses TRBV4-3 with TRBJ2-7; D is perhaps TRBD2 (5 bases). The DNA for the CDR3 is TGCGCCAGCAGCCAAGGGGGAACAGCGGACGAGCAGTACTTC. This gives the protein CASSQGGTADEQYF.